This is a list of T cell receptor beta chains from one sample in a study of blood T cell repertoires in COVID-19. Clones were sequenced by immunoSEQ multiplex PCR, and TCRdb holds only the in-frame ones, with some missing. The sample records 150,000 to 200,000 clones, more than 65% being singletons. Sequencing input: PBMCs or T cells enriched from blood (not recorded which). These receptors were taken from a woman aged 40 to 50 with acute COVID-19. Both conserved end residues are part of each CDR3. Each record gives: V gene, J gene, clone size, D gene, CDR3 DNA, CDR3 protein. A D gene is named only where the DNA matches it firmly. Expanded clones get a size class; other rows say once, few or many, or leave the size out.

>TRBV18|TRBJ1-5|.|.
TGTGCCAGCTCGCCCCAGAGGGTGCAGAACGGTAATCAGCCCCAGCATTTT
CASSPQRVQNGNQPQHF
>TRBV28|TRBJ1-2|.|.
TGTGCCAGCAGTCTGACGGGGGGCTCCTATGGCTACACCTTC
CASSLTGGSYGYTF
>TRBV12-3/TRBV12-4|TRBJ1-1|.|.
TGTGCCAGCAGTACACCATATGCTGAAGCTTTCTTT
CASSTPYAEAFF
>TRBV6-2/TRBV6-3|TRBJ2-3|.|TRBD2
TGTGCCAGCAGTTCGTTAGCGGGAGGGCCCCCAGATACGCAGTATTTT
CASSSLAGGPPDTQYF
>TRBV5-1|TRBJ2-2|.|TRBD2
TGCGCCAGCAGCTTGGCCTGGACTAGCGGGAGTCGGAGCACCGGGGAGCTGTTTTTT
CASSLAWTSGSRSTGELFF
>TRBV11-3|TRBJ1-2|many|.
TGTGCCAGCAGCGTCGAGGGACGGGGAGGGAACTATGGCTACACCTTC
CASSVEGRGGNYGYTF
>TRBV27|TRBJ1-1|.|TRBD1
TGTGCCAGCAGTACGGGACAGGGGAACACTGAAGCTTTCTTT
CASSTGQGNTEAFF
>TRBV11-2|TRBJ2-1|.|.
TGTGCCAGCAGCCGACTTCGTCGGGATGAGCAGTTCTTC
CASSRLRRDEQFF
>TRBV3-1/TRBV3-2|TRBJ1-1|.|TRBD1
TGTGCCAGCAGCCAAGATCGTGGCCAGGGGGCGGGAGGGACTGAAGCTTTCTTT
CASSQDRGQGAGGTEAFF
>TRBV25-1|TRBJ2-5|many|TRBD2
TGTGCCAGCTCTGGACTAGCGGGAGATGAGACCCAGTACTTC
CASSGLAGDETQYF
>TRBV7-9|TRBJ1-1|.|TRBD1
TGTGCCAGCAGCTTAGTGGAGGGGGCGACGGGGACTGAAGCTTTCTTT
CASSLVEGATGTEAFF
>TRBV7-9|TRBJ2-1|.|TRBD2
TGTGCCAGCAGCTTAGGCGGGACTAGTTGGTTCTTC
CASSLGGTSWFF
>TRBV18|TRBJ1-2|.|.
TGTGCCAGCTCAGCCACCGGTTTGGGGGGTGACTATGGCTACACCTTC
CASSATGLGGDYGYTF
>TRBV11-2|TRBJ2-5|.|.
TGTGCCAGCAGCACACAGAGAAAGGAGACCCAGTACTTC
CASSTQRKETQYF
>TRBV6-6|TRBJ2-1|.|.
TGTGCCAGCAGCTCAAGTCCCGGGTCCTACAATGAGCAGTTCTTC
CASSSSPGSYNEQFF
>TRBV11-1|TRBJ2-7|.|.
TGTGCCAGCAGCTCCACGACAGGATCAGGGGAGCAGTACTTC
CASSSTTGSGEQYF
>TRBV6-5|TRBJ2-1|.|TRBD2
TGTGCCAGCAGTTACTCCCACCTAGCGGGAGCGTATGAGCAGTTCTTC
CASSYSHLAGAYEQFF
>TRBV4-1|TRBJ2-3|.|.
TGCGCCAGCAGCCAAGATCCAGCGTTGATGACAGATACGCAGTATTTT
CASSQDPALMTDTQYF
>TRBV12-5|TRBJ2-2|.|TRBD1
TGTGCTAGTGGCCTGACAGGGCCCACCGGGGAGCTGTTTTTT
CASGLTGPTGELFF
>TRBV6-1|TRBJ1-3|.|.
TGTGCCAGCAGTGAAATTGGGCAGGGAAACACCATATATTTT
CASSEIGQGNTIYF
>TRBV7-7|TRBJ2-5|many|TRBD2
TGTGCTAGCAGCTTAGGAGCGGGGGGAAAAGAGACCCAGTACTTC
CASSLGAGGKETQYF
>TRBV27|TRBJ2-5|.|.
TGTGCCAGCAGGCTGGACAGCTTAGCGCAAGAGACCCAGTACTTC
CASRLDSLAQETQYF
>TRBV5-1|TRBJ2-2|.|TRBD1
TGCGCCAGCAGCTTGGGACAGGGGACTGGCACCGGGGAGCTGTTTTTT
CASSLGQGTGTGELFF
>TRBV5-1|TRBJ2-1|.|.
TGCGCCAGCAGCCCAGGACAGCTCTACAATGAGCAGTTCTTC
CASSPGQLYNEQFF
>TRBV29-1|TRBJ1-5|once|.
TGCAGTGCCACCTTGCGAAATCAGCCCCAGCATTTT
CSATLRNQPQHF
>TRBV18|TRBJ2-7|.|TRBD1
TGTGCCAGCTCTACGGACAGGACCCCCTACGAGCAGTACTTC
CASSTDRTPYEQYF
>TRBV6-1|TRBJ1-1|once|.
TGTGCCAGCAGTGGGGTTTGGGCAGGGTCAATGAACACTGAAGCTTTCTTT
CASSGVWAGSMNTEAFF
>TRBV25-1|TRBJ2-7|.|TRBD1
TGTGCCAGCAGCGGACAGGGGGGGACCTACGAGCAGTACTTC
CASSGQGGTYEQYF
>TRBV5-8|TRBJ1-1|.|.
TGTGCCAGCAGCTTCGAAGCGGGCACTGAAGCTTTCTTT
CASSFEAGTEAFF
>TRBV5-5|TRBJ2-2|.|.
TGTGCCAGCAGCTGGGCAGGCGGGGAGCTGTTTTTT
CASSWAGGELFF
>TRBV12-3/TRBV12-4|TRBJ2-1|.|.
TGTGCCAGCAGTTGGGGCAGGGCTAATGAGCAGTTCTTC
CASSWGRANEQFF
>TRBV6-4|TRBJ2-3|.|TRBD2
TGTGCCAGCAGTTCGGCTAGCGGGACTGCTACAGATACGCAGTATTTT
CASSSASGTATDTQYF
>TRBV15|TRBJ2-3|.|TRBD1
TGTGCCACCAGCGGCCGGGACAGGGGGTGGACAGATACGCAGTATTTT
CATSGRDRGWTDTQYF
>TRBV5-1|TRBJ1-1|.|TRBD1
TGCGCCAGCAGCATGAGACAGGGGGGCACTGAAGCTTTCTTT
CASSMRQGGTEAFF
>TRBV4-1|TRBJ2-1|.|TRBD2
TGCGCCAGCAGCCAAGTAGCGCGGGAGGCCTACAATGAGCAGTTCTTC
CASSQVAREAYNEQFF
>TRBV29-1|TRBJ2-3|.|.
TGCAGCGTAGCCTTAACGACAGATACGCAGTATTTT
CSVALTTDTQYF
>TRBV14|TRBJ1-5|.|TRBD1
TGTGCCAGCAGCCCACAGGGGGCGCAGATTGGACAGCCCCAGCATTTT
CASSPQGAQIGQPQHF
>TRBV5-4|TRBJ2-7|many|.
TGTGCCAGCAGCTTGGAGACACTCGATCGTCTGTACTTC
CASSLETLDRLYF
>TRBV5-1|TRBJ2-4|once|.
TGCGCCAGCAGCTTATCCGGAAACATTCAGTACTTC
CASSLSGNIQYF
>TRBV9|TRBJ1-5|.|TRBD1
TGTGCCAGCAGCGACGGACAGGGCGACAATCAGCCCCAGCATTTT
CASSDGQGDNQPQHF
>TRBV10-2|TRBJ2-7|few|.
TGCGCCAGCAGTGAGTGGAGTAACTACGAGCAGTACTTC
CASSEWSNYEQYF
>TRBV9|TRBJ2-3|.|.
TGTGCCAGCAGCGTAGTATCTGGAGGCAACACAGATACGCAGTATTTT
CASSVVSGGNTDTQYF
>TRBV9|TRBJ2-3|once|TRBD2
TGTGCCAGCAGCGTAGGGACTAGCCCAGATACGCAGTATTTT
CASSVGTSPDTQYF
>TRBV11-2|TRBJ2-3|.|TRBD2
TGTGCCAGCAGACGCGGGGGTGCGCAGTATTTT
CASRRGGAQYF
>TRBV7-8|TRBJ1-6|.|.
TGTGCCAGCAGCCGCCCCCTCCGGGGGGTGGGTTCACCCCTCCACTTT
CASSRPLRGVGSPLHF
>TRBV13|TRBJ2-7|.|.
TGTGCCAGCAGCCCTCGAGAGTCTAGGGAGCAGTACTTC
CASSPRESREQYF
>TRBV6-4|TRBJ1-6|few|.
TGTGCCAGCAGTGGGAATGAGAGGAACCCAATTTCACCCCTCCACTTT
CASSGNERNPISPLHF
>TRBV4-2|TRBJ2-7|.|TRBD1
TGTGCCAGCAGCCAAGATCCACAGGGGAACTACGAGCAGTACTTC
CASSQDPQGNYEQYF
>TRBV3-1/TRBV3-2|TRBJ1-1|once|TRBD1
TGTGCCAGCAGCCCCTTCTGGGACAGGGGGCTGAACACTGAAGCTTTCTTT
CASSPFWDRGLNTEAFF